These T cell receptor beta chains were read from a single sample in a study of regulatory T cells in long-lasting Graves disease. MiXCR, applied by TCRdb to the multiplex PCR reads, yields one record per CDR3 protein. The sample has around 500,000 distinct CDR3 sequences; around 12% are singletons. A further study also used this sample, focusing on T cells in Graves' hyperthyroidism and ophthalmopathy.

Sequencing used peripheral blood mononuclear cells (PBMCs), obtained at new diagnosis, from a patient treated with antithyroid drugs. These receptors all come from a woman aged 25 to 39 with Graves disease. Each CDR3 is given with its conserved first and last residue. The D gene is left open where the match is weak. The size of a clone is reported for some rows only, either as once, few or many, or as a class for expanded clones.

>TRBV5-6|TRBD1|TRBJ1-4|NA
TGTGCCAGCAGCCGCTACAGGGGGTGGAATGAAAAACTGTTTTTT
CASSRYRGWNEKLFF
>TRBV2|NA|TRBJ1-6|NA
TGTGCCAGCCGCCTCGCGGCTTTAGGTTCACCCCTCCACTTT
CASRLAALGSPLHF
>TRBV6-1|NA|TRBJ2-1|few
TGTGCCAGCAGTGAAGTCGGGTTAAATGAGCAGTTCTTC
CASSEVGLNEQFF
>TRBV11-2|NA|TRBJ2-2|NA
TGTGCCAGCAGCTTCAAGATTTGGACAACAACCACCGGGGAGCTGTTTTTT
CASSFKIWTTTTGELFF
>TRBV28|NA|TRBJ1-3|many
TGTGCCAGCAGTCCCAACGACAGGTTCTCTGGAAACACCATATATTTT
CASSPNDRFSGNTIYF
>TRBV12-3/TRBV12-4|NA|TRBJ2-3|many
TGTGCCAGCAGGGCAGGGTGGTTGACAACAGATACGCAGTATTTT
CASRAGWLTTDTQYF
>TRBV6-1|NA|TRBJ1-1|few
TGTGCCAGCAGATCTACATGGGCCCCCCTGAACACTGAAGCTTTCTTT
CASRSTWAPLNTEAFF
>TRBV27|NA|TRBJ2-1|many
TGTGCCAGCAGTTCAACAGGAAGCGGTGAGCAGTTCTTC
CASSSTGSGEQFF
>TRBV10-3|NA|TRBJ2-1|many
TGTGCCATCAGTGCCGACAATGAGCAGTTCTTC
CAISADNEQFF
>TRBV2|NA|TRBJ1-2|many
TGTGCCAGCTCCTATCAGGGAGCTAACTATGGCTACACCTTC
CASSYQGANYGYTF
>TRBV5-1|TRBD1|TRBJ1-2|NA
TGCGCCAGCAGCTCCGGGACAGGGGGCGCGCTCGCTAACTATGGCTACACCTTC
CASSSGTGGALANYGYTF
>TRBV10-3|TRBD1|TRBJ1-1|NA
TGTGCCACGATGAGACAGGGGGCTGTCTTCGCTGAAGCTTTCTTT
CATMRQGAVFAEAFF
>TRBV5-5|TRBD1|TRBJ1-6|few
TGTGCCAGCGGCGAAAGACAGGGGGCGAACAATTCACCCCTCCACTTT
CASGERQGANNSPLHF
>TRBV30|NA|TRBJ2-3|NA
TGTGCCTGGAGTGAGGGGCCCCGAGGGGCGCAGTATTTT
CAWSEGPRGAQYF
>TRBV7-8|NA|TRBJ1-1|many
TGTGCCAGCAGCTTACCGTCGAGTACAGGGCTGAACACTGAAGCTTTCTTT
CASSLPSSTGLNTEAFF
>TRBV20-1|NA|TRBJ2-7|many
TGCAGTGCTAGAGTCCCAAGAGCAATCGGGTTTGGCTACGAGCAGTACTTC
CSARVPRAIGFGYEQYF
>TRBV6-2/TRBV6-3|NA|TRBJ1-1|many
TGTGCCAGCAGTTACTCTGGGGGCGGTGATCCTGAAGCTTTCTTT
CASSYSGGGDPEAFF
>TRBV11-3|TRBD2|TRBJ2-3|many
TGTGCCAGCGGCCGACTAGCGGGAGCGGGGTATACGCAGTATTTT
CASGRLAGAGYTQYF
>TRBV6-5|NA|TRBJ2-5|many
TGTGCCAGCAGTTACCTGGGCCCGGGGACCCAGTACTTC
CASSYLGPGTQYF
>TRBV14|NA|TRBJ2-1|many
TGTGCCAGCTTACCGTGGGATATACAATCGGGTGAGCAGTTCTTC
CASLPWDIQSGEQFF
>TRBV19|NA|TRBJ1-3|many
TGTGCCAGTAGTACGTGGAGTGGGGGACGGGCTGGAAACACCATATATTTT
CASSTWSGGRAGNTIYF
>TRBV28|NA|TRBJ2-3|few
TGTGCCAGCAGTTTAAACAGCCCTGACACAGATACGCAGTATTTT
CASSLNSPDTDTQYF
>TRBV10-3|NA|TRBJ1-5|many
TGTGCCATCAGTGAGTCGACTCGAGGGCCGGAGATGGGCAATCAGCCCCAGCATTTT
CAISESTRGPEMGNQPQHF
>TRBV10-3|NA|TRBJ2-7|NA
TGTGCCATCAGTGAACAACCCTGGAGCTCCTACGAGCAGTGCTTC
CAISEQPWSSYEQCF
>TRBV28|NA|TRBJ1-5|NA
TGTGCCAGCGGCGATCAGCCCCAGCATTTT
CASGDQPQHF
>TRBV28|NA|TRBJ1-5|few
TGTGCCAGCAGTTTACCCCTCCTAAGCAATCAGCCCCAGCATTTT
CASSLPLLSNQPQHF
>TRBV6-2/TRBV6-3|NA|TRBJ2-1|few
TGTGCCAGCAGTAACCTAGGGGAGCAGTTCTTC
CASSNLGEQFF
>TRBV6-1|TRBD1|TRBJ1-1|few
TGTGCCACCAGAGACAGGGCACTTCAGAACACTGAAGCTTTCTTT
CATRDRALQNTEAFF
>TRBV4-1|NA|TRBJ2-5|NA
TGCGCCAGCAGCCATACTCCGGGAGAGATATTCGTGGAGACCCAGTACTTC
CASSHTPGEIFVETQYF
>TRBV13|TRBD2|TRBJ2-7|few
TGTGCCAGCAGCTGGCGGGGACTAGTCCCAGAGCAGTACTTC
CASSWRGLVPEQYF
>TRBV29-1|NA|TRBJ2-1|few
TGCAGCGTTGGAAGGGGGTGGAATGAGCAGTTCTTC
CSVGRGWNEQFF
>TRBV7-2|NA|TRBJ2-3|NA
TGTGCCAGCAGCTCCCATAGGTTAGGCGCAGGGGGCACAGATACGCAGTATTTT
CASSSHRLGAGGTDTQYF
>TRBV25-1|NA|TRBJ2-7|few
TGTGCCTCTTTGTGGAAATACGAGCAGTACTTC
CASLWKYEQYF
>TRBV4-2|NA|TRBJ2-1|few
TGTGCCAGCAGCCAAGATTGGGGCTACAATGAGCAGTTCTTC
CASSQDWGYNEQFF
>TRBV7-9|NA|TRBJ2-3|many
TGTGCCAGCAGCTCCCCCCGGGAGGGGGCGGTGGCAGATACGCAGTATTTT
CASSSPREGAVADTQYF
>TRBV4-3|TRBD1|TRBJ2-3|NA
TGCGCCAGCAGCCTGAGTCAGGGACAGGGGGCCGAAGATACGCAGTATTTT
CASSLSQGQGAEDTQYF
>TRBV3-1|NA|TRBJ2-1|NA
TGTGCCAGCAGCTTTAGACAGGGCGGTGGGGGGCCACTCTTC
CASSFRQGGGGPLF
>TRBV11-2|NA|TRBJ2-2|many
TGTGCCAGCAGCTTGGACCCAGTGAACACCGGGGAGCTGTTTTTT
CASSLDPVNTGELFF
>TRBV2|NA|TRBJ2-5|many
TGTGCCAGCCGTTTGATGGAAACCCCCCAAGAGACCCAGTACTTC
CASRLMETPQETQYF
>TRBV5-6|NA|TRBJ2-2|many
TGTGCCAGCAGCTTGGGCCCCCCCCTAGTCTGGAGGGACACCGGGGAGCTGTTTTTT
CASSLGPPLVWRDTGELFF
>TRBV3-1|NA|TRBJ2-7|once
TGTGCCAGCAGTCAAGGGGGGAGCGAGCAGTACTTC
CASSQGGSEQYF
>TRBV29-1|TRBD1|TRBJ1-1|many
TGCAGCGTCGCCGGACAGGGGGACACTGAAGCTTTCTTT
CSVAGQGDTEAFF
>TRBV7-3|TRBD2|TRBJ2-3|few
TGTGCCAGCAGCCCTAGCGGGAGTCGGACAGATACGCAGTATTTT
CASSPSGSRTDTQYF
>TRBV7-9|NA|TRBJ2-1|many
TGTGCCAGCAGCTCCGCCTGGGCCCCCCGGCACGAGCAGTTCTTC
CASSSAWAPRHEQFF
>TRBV5-4|NA|TRBJ1-1|once
TGTGCCAGCAGCTTGGCGGCAGGCCATATGAACACTGAAGCTTTCTTT
CASSLAAGHMNTEAFF
>TRBV18|NA|TRBJ1-2|many
TGTGCCAGCTCACCACCCCTGGGTGGGGGAATCTATGGCTACACCTTC
CASSPPLGGGIYGYTF
>TRBV6-1|TRBD1|TRBJ1-4|few
TGTGCCAGCAGGGGACAGCATAATGAAAAACTGTTTTTT
CASRGQHNEKLFF
>TRBV19|TRBD1|TRBJ2-2|many
TGTGCCAGTAGCACAGGGGGCAGGGCGGTGATAGGGAACACCGGGGAGCTGTTTTTT
CASSTGGRAVIGNTGELFF
>TRBV20-1|NA|TRBJ2-1|many
TGCAGTGCTGCGGACTCGATCTACAATGAGCAGTTCTTC
CSAADSIYNEQFF
>TRBV7-9|NA|TRBJ2-3|many
TGTGCCAGCAGCTTTCCCCAGGGTCCTAGCACAGATACGCAGTATTTT
CASSFPQGPSTDTQYF
>TRBV11-2|TRBD1|TRBJ1-2|many
TGTGCCAGCAGCCGTTGGACAGGGCCCTATAACTATGGCTACACCTTC
CASSRWTGPYNYGYTF
>TRBV19|NA|TRBJ2-1|NA
TGTGCCAGTAGTATAGATATGACTTATCACAATGAGCAGTTCTTC
CASSIDMTYHNEQFF
>TRBV6-2/TRBV6-3|TRBD2|TRBJ2-3|many
TGTGCCAGCAGTTACTCGATACCGACTAGCGGGAGAGGTGATACGCAGTATTTT
CASSYSIPTSGRGDTQYF